A selection of T cell receptor beta chains follows, all from one sample in a study of blood T cells in healthy people across ages. From the 5' RACE reads, TCRdb called clonotypes with MiXCR, one entry per CDR3 protein. The data show 1,500,000 or so distinct CDR3 sequences, around 59% seen once. The sequenced sample consisted of blood. The receptors here all came from a man aged 18 to 30 in good health. The CDR3 runs from the conserved cysteine through the conserved F or W. The D gene is left open where the match is weak. Only some rows state a clone size, as once, few, many or a class for expanded clones.

CDR3: CSADRDRDDEQFF
DNA: TGCAGTGCTGACCGGGACAGGGATGATGAGCAGTTCTTC
J: TRBJ2-1
size: -
V: TRBV20-1
D: TRBD1

CDR3: CACRDTTYEQYF
DNA: TGTGCCTGCCGGGACACAACCTACGAGCAGTACTTC
J: TRBJ2-7
size: -
V: TRBV6-2/TRBV6-3
D: -

CDR3: CASSLVRTNGETQYF
DNA: TGTGCCAGCAGCTTAGTGAGGACGAATGGGGAGACCCAGTACTTC
J: TRBJ2-5
size: few
V: TRBV7-9
D: -

CDR3: CASSVSGDSYEQYF
DNA: TGTGCCAGCAGTGTGTCAGGGGACTCCTACGAGCAGTACTTC
J: TRBJ2-7
size: -
V: TRBV27
D: -

CDR3: CSAPREATNSPLHF
DNA: TGCAGTGCTCCCCGAGAGGCCACAAATTCACCCCTCCACTTT
J: TRBJ1-6
size: -
V: TRBV20-1
D: -

CDR3: CASSLSVLHRQSQETQYF
DNA: TGTGCCAGCAGTTTATCGGTCCTTCACAGGCAATCCCAAGAGACCCAGTACTTC
J: TRBJ2-5
size: few
V: TRBV27
D: -

CDR3: CASSYPRGYTF
DNA: TGTGCCAGCAGTTACCCTAGGGGCTACACCTTC
J: TRBJ1-2
size: -
V: TRBV6-2/TRBV6-3
D: -

CDR3: CASSLKGQGFDEQYF
DNA: TGTGCCAGCAGCTTAAAGGGACAGGGTTTTGACGAGCAGTACTTC
J: TRBJ2-7
size: few
V: TRBV11-1
D: TRBD1

CDR3: CSASRGQSNQPQHF
DNA: TGCAGTGCTAGCCGCGGACAGAGCAATCAGCCCCAGCATTTT
J: TRBJ1-5
size: once
V: TRBV20-1
D: -

CDR3: CASSRYLTSGGAGELFF
DNA: TGCGCCAGCAGCCGCTACCTGACTAGCGGTGGGGCCGGGGAGCTGTTTTTT
J: TRBJ2-2
size: -
V: TRBV4-3
D: TRBD2

CDR3: CASSLVDRTNEKLFF
DNA: TGTGCCAGCAGCTTGGTGGACAGGACCAATGAAAAACTGTTTTTT
J: TRBJ1-4
size: few
V: TRBV7-2
D: TRBD1

CDR3: CASMVSGVGTEAFF
DNA: TGTGCCAGCATGGTCTCGGGAGTTGGTACTGAAGCTTTCTTT
J: TRBJ1-1
size: few
V: TRBV2
D: -

CDR3: CACQGATNEKLFF
DNA: TGTGCCTGCCAGGGGGCAACTAATGAAAAACTGTTTTTT
J: TRBJ1-4
size: -
V: TRBV6-1
D: TRBD1